This entry is about one T cell receptor (beta chain). This record comes from a study of blood T cell repertoires in COVID-19. This CDR3 comprises 14 residues. With 5 bases removed from V and 5 bases from J, the gap between germline ends came to 14 bases. Germline CDR1 SGHTS, CDR2 YDEGEE. Profiling relied on immunoSEQ multiplex PCR, and the TCRdb table lists in-frame clones only, not all of them. The table lists about 260,000 clones, roughly four fifths of them singletons, with 1.5% to 2% in the top ten. Sequenced sample: peripheral blood. The chain carries TRBV5-8 and TRBJ2-4; weak D call: TRBD1 (6 bases). The sequence was obtained from a woman at least 80 years old with acute or convalescent COVID-19. DNA of the CDR3: TGTGCCAGCAGGAGCAGGGGAATTGAAAACATTCAGTACTTC. Its translation is CASRSRGIENIQYF.